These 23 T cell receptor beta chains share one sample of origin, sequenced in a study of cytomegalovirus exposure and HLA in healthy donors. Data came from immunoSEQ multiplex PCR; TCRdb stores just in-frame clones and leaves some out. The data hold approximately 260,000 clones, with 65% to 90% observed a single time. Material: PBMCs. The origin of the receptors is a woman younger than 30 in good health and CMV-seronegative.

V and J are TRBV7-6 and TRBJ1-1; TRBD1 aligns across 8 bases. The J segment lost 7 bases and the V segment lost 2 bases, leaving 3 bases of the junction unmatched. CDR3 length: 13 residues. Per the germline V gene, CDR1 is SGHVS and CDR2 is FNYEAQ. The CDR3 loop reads CASSLIDRGEAFF. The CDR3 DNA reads TGTGCCAGCAGCTTAATTGACAGGGGTGAAGCTTTCTTT.

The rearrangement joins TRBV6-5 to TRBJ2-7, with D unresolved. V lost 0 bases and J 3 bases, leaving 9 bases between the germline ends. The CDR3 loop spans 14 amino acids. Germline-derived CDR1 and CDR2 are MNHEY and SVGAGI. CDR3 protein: CASSYSAEFYEQYF. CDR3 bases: TGTGCCAGCAGTTACTCCGCAGAATTCTACGAGCAGTACTTC.

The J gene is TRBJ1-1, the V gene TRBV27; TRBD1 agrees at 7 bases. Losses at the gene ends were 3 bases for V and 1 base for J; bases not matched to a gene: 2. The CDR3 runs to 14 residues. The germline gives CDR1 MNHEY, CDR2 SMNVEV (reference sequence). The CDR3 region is CASSLGQPNTEAFF. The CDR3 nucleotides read TGTGCCAGCAGTTTGGGACAGCCGAACACTGAAGCTTTCTTT.

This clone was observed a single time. The CDR3 DNA reads TGTGCCAGCAGTGAAACGGGGTTTCAGCCCCAGCATTTT. Its protein product is CASSETGFQPQHF. The rearrangement links TRBV25-1 to TRBJ1-5; D is ambiguous. Trimming stripped 2 bases from V and 6 bases from J, with 8 bases between. The CDR3 extends over 13 amino acids. Germline V gene data show CDR1 as MGHDK and CDR2 as SYGVNS.

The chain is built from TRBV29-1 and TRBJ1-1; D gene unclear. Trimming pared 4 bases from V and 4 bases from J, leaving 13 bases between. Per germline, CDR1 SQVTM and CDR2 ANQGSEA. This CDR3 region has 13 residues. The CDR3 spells CSVGSQALTEAFF. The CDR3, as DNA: TGCAGCGTTGGCTCGCAAGCCCTCACTGAAGCTTTCTTT.

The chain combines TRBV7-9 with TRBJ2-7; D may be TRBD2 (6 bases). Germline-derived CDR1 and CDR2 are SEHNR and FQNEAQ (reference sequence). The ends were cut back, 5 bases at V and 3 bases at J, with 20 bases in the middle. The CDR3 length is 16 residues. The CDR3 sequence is CASSGWRRGFNYEQYF. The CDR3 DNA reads TGTGCCAGCAGCGGCTGGAGGCGGGGTTTCAACTACGAGCAGTACTTC.

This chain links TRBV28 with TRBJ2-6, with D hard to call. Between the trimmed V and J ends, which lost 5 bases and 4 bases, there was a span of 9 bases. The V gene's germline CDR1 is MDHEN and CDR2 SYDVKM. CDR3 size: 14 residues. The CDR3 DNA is TGTGCCAGCAGTGGTACTCGGGGGGCCAACGTCCTGACTTTC. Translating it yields CASSGTRGANVLTF.

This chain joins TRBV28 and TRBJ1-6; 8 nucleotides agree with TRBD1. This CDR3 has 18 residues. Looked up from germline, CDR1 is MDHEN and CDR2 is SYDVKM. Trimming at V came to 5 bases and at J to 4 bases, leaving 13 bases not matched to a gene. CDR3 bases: TGTGCCAGCAGTCCAGCCCCGGGACAGGAGACGTATAATTCACCCCTCCACTTT. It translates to CASSPAPGQETYNSPLHF. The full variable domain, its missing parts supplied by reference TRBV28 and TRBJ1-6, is DVKVTQSSRYLVKRTGEKVFLECVQDMDHENMFWYRQDPGLGLRLIYFSYDVKMKEKGDIPEGYSVSREKKERFSLILESASTNQTSMYLCASSPAPGQETYNSPLHFGNGTRLTVT.

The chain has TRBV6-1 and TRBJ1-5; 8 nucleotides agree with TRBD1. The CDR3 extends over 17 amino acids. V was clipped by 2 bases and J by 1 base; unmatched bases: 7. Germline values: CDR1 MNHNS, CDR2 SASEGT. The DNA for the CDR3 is TGTGCCAGCAGTGAATTCAGGGGGCAACTCAGCAATCAGCCCCAGCATTTT. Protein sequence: CASSEFRGQLSNQPQHF.

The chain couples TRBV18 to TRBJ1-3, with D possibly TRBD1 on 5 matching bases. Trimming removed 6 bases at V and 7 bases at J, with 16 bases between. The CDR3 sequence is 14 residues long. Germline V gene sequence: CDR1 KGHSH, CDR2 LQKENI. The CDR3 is CASSPRAMRNTIYF. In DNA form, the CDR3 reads TGTGCCAGCTCGCCCAGGGCTATGCGCAACACCATATATTTT.

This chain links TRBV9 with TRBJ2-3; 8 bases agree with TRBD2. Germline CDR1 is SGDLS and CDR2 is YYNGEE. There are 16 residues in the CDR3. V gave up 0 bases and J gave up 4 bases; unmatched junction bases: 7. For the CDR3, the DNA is TGTGCCAGCAGCGTAGTGAGCGGGAGTCTCCCAGATACGCAGTATTTT. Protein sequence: CASSVVSGSLPDTQYF.

CDR3: CASRATGMGYEQYF. The CDR3 region has the DNA TGTGCCAGCAGGGCGACAGGCATGGGGTACGAGCAGTACTTC. The chain recombines TRBV2 with TRBJ2-7, with D possibly being TRBD1 (6 bases). This CDR3 is 14 amino acids long. Germline V lookup: CDR1 SNHLY, CDR2 FYNNEI. Trimming pared 6 bases from V and 4 bases from J, leaving 16 bases between.

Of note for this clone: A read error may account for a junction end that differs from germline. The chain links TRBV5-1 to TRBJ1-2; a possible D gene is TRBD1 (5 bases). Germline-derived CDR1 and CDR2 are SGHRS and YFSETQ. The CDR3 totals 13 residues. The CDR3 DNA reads TGTGCCAGCAGCTGGGGCGGGGACTATGGCTACACCTTC. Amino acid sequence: CASSWGGDYGYTF.

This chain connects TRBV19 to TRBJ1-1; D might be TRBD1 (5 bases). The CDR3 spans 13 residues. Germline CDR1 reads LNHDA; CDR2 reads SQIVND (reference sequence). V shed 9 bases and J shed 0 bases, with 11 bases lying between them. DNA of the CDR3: TGTGCCAGCTGGGGGGAGTTGAACACTGAAGCTTTCTTT. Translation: CASWGELNTEAFF. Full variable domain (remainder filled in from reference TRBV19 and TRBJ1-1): DGGITQSPKYLFRKEGQNVTLSCEQNLNHDAMYWYRQDPGQGLRLIYYSQIVNDFQKGDIAEGYSVSREKKESFPLTVTSAQKNPTAFYLCASWGELNTEAFFGQGTRLTVV.

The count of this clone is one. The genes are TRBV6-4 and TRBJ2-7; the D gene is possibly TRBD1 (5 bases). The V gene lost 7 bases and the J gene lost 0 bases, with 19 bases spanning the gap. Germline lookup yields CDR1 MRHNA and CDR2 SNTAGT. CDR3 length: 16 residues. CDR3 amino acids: CASTHQGSVSSYEQYF. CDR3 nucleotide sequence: TGTGCCAGCACCCATCAGGGCTCAGTGAGCTCCTACGAGCAGTACTTC.

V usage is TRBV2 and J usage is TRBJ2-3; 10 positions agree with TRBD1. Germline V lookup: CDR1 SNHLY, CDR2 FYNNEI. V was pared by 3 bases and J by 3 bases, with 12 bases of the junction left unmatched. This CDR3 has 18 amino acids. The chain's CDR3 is CASSDTTTGTGETDTQYF. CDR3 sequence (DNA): TGTGCCAGCAGTGATACCACAACCGGGACAGGGGAAACAGATACGCAGTATTTT.

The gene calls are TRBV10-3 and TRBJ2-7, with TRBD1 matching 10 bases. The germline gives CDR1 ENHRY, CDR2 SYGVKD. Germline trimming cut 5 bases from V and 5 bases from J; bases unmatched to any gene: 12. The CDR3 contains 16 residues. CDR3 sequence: CAISTSLGTGDNEQYF. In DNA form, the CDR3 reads TGTGCCATCAGTACATCCCTCGGGACAGGGGATAACGAGCAGTACTTC.

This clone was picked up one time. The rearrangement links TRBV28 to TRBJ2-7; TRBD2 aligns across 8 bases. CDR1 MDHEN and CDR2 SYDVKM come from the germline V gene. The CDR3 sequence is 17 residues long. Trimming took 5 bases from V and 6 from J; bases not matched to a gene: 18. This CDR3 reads CASSAPSGGTLFGEQYF. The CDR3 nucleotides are TGTGCCAGCAGTGCGCCGTCGGGGGGGACACTCTTCGGCGAGCAGTACTTC. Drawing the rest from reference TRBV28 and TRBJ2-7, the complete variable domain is DVKVTQSSRYLVKRTGEKVFLECVQDMDHENMFWYRQDPGLGLRLIYFSYDVKMKEKGDIPEGYSVSREKKERFSLILESASTNQTSMYLCASSAPSGGTLFGEQYFGPGTRLTVT.

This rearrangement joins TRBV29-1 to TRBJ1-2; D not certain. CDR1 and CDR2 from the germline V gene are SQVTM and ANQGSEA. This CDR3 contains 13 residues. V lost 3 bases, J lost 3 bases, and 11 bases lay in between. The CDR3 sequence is CSVERIPDYGYTF. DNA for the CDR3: TGCAGCGTTGAGAGGATACCGGACTATGGCTACACCTTC.

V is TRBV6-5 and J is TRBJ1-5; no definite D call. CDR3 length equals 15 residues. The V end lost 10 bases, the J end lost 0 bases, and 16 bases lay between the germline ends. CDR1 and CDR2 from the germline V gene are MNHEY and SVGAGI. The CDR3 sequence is CATLPRHNSNQPQHF. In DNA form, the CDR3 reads TGTGCCACCCTGCCGCGGCATAATAGCAATCAGCCCCAGCATTTT.

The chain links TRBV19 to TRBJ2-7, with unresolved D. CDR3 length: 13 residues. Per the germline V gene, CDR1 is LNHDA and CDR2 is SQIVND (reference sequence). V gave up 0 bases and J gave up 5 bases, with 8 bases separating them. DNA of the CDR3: TGTGCCAGTAGTATAGAAAGAGGTCACGAGCAGTACTTC. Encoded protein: CASSIERGHEQYF.

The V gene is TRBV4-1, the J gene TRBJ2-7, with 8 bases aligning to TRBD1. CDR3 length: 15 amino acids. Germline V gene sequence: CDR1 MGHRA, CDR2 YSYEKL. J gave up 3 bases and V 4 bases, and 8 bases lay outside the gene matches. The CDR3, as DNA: TGCGCCAGCAGCCTCTACAACGGACAGGGCTACGAGCAGTACTTC. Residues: CASSLYNGQGYEQYF.

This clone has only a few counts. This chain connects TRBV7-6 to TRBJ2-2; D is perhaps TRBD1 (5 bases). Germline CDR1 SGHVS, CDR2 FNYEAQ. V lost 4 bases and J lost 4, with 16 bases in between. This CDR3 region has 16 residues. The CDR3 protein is CASSWAAGPGTGELFF. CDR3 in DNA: TGTGCCAGCAGCTGGGCGGCAGGGCCGGGCACCGGGGAGCTGTTTTTT. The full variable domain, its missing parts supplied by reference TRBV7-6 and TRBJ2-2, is GAGVSQSPRYKVTKRGQDVALRCDPISGHVSLYWYRQALGQGPEFLTYFNYEAQQDKSGLPNDRFSAERPEGSISTLTIQRTEQRDSAMYRCASSWAAGPGTGELFFGEGSRLTVL.